These 7 T cell receptor beta chains came from one sample sequenced in a study of CD8 T cells in ankylosing spondylitis. TCRdb ran MiXCR on the 5' RACE reads and lists one entry per CDR3 protein. This table holds around 320,000 distinct CDR3 sequences, around 21% found once. The specimen was blood, either unsorted or a sorted T cell fraction (not recorded which). All receptors come from a female donor with ankylosing spondylitis or in good health (not recorded which).

This clonotype was detected ten times or more. The chain couples TRBV2 to TRBJ1-1; maybe TRBD1 (6 bases). Germline V CDR1 and CDR2: SNHLY, FYNNEI. CDR3 size: 14 residues. Trimming cost V 4 bases and J 5 bases, with 14 bases left between them. The CDR3 is CASSGTVLWTEAFF. CDR3 in DNA: TGTGCCAGCAGTGGGACAGTACTATGGACTGAAGCTTTCTTT. The full variable domain, its missing parts supplied by reference TRBV2 and TRBJ1-1, is EPEVTQTPSHQVTQMGQEVILRCVPISNHLYFYWYRQILGQKVEFLVSFYNNEISEKSEIFDDQFSVERPDGSNFTLKIRSTKLEDSAMYFCASSGTVLWTEAFFGQGTRLTVV.

The genes are TRBV6-5 and TRBJ1-2; TRBD1 might be the D (5 bases). The CDR3 contains 15 residues. Trimming took off 2 bases at V and 4 bases at J, with 14 bases between the two ends. Per germline, CDR1 MNHEY and CDR2 SVGAGI. The CDR3 spells CASSYGRGAGYGYTF. The CDR3 DNA is TGTGCCAGCAGTTACGGAAGAGGGGCGGGCTATGGCTACACCTTC.

The chain carries TRBV6-2 or TRBV6-3 and TRBJ2-7; 9 nucleotides line up with TRBD2. This CDR3 spans 13 amino acids. Germline V gene lookup returns CDR1 MNHEY and CDR2 SVGEGT. V lost 6 bases and J lost 5; bases outside the gene matches: 5. CDR3 nucleotides: TGTGCCAGCAGACCCGGGACTAGCAACGAGCAGTACTTC. This encodes CASRPGTSNEQYF.

This clonotype occurred many times. This rearrangement joins TRBV29-1 to TRBJ1-1; D call uncertain. This CDR3 region has 13 residues. V shed 3 bases and J shed 0 bases, with 8 bases lying between them. The germline V gene encodes CDR1 SQVTM and CDR2 ANQGSEA. The DNA of the CDR3 is TGCAGCGTTGAGACGGTAATGAACACTGAAGCTTTCTTT. Its translation: CSVETVMNTEAFF.

The chain carries TRBV7-2 and TRBJ2-4; D remains ambiguous. CDR3 length: 16 amino acids. Germline loops: CDR1 SGHTA, CDR2 FQGNSA. The ends were cut back, 3 bases at V and 0 bases at J, with 12 bases in the middle. The CDR3 protein is CASSLWQTLAKNIQYF. The DNA of the CDR3 is TGTGCCAGCAGCTTGTGGCAGACACTAGCCAAAAACATTCAGTACTTC.

This clonotype was seen at least ten times. The chain joins TRBV20-1 to TRBJ2-1; 7 bases line up with TRBD2. The CDR3 length is 15 residues. J gave up 6 bases and V 6 bases, and 14 bases lay outside the gene matches. CDR1 is DFQATT, CDR2 SNEGSKA, per germline (reference sequence). The CDR3 region is CSAREGGARGNEQFF. Here the CDR3 DNA reads TGCAGTGCCAGGGAGGGAGGGGCGCGGGGCAATGAGCAGTTCTTC.

V gene TRBV7-2 combines with J gene TRBJ2-1; D is unclear. This CDR3 has 13 residues. V was cut by 6 bases and J by 6 bases, with 12 bases left in between. Germline V gene data show CDR1 as SGHTA and CDR2 as FQGNSA. The CDR3 DNA follows: TGTGCCAGCAGACTCGAGGCACCCAATGAGCAGTTCTTC. As protein: CASRLEAPNEQFF. The full variable domain, with the rest looked up from reference TRBV7-2 and TRBJ2-1, is GAGVSQSPSNKVTEKGKDVELRCDPISGHTALYWYRQSLGQGLEFLIYFQGNSAPDKSGLPSDRFSAERTGGSVSTLTIQRTQQEDSAVYLCASRLEAPNEQFFGPGTRLTVL.